This entry lists 30 T cell receptor beta chains sequenced from one sample in a study of T cell changes during pregnancy in multiple sclerosis. The data were produced by immunoSEQ multiplex PCR, yet TCRdb's version contains in-frame clones alone and is incomplete. The sample comprises about 69,000 clones, approximately 92% of which are singletons, and just under 2% rests with the top ten. The sample consisted of peripheral blood, taken in the third trimester of pregnancy. Source of these receptors: a female donor in good health, enrolled as a control in a pregnancy study.

In this sample, this clone turned up once. This chain uses TRBV29-1 with TRBJ1-2; TRBD1 matches at 11 bases. This CDR3 has 17 amino acids. Germline loops: CDR1 SQVTM, CDR2 ANQGSEA. V lost 4 bases and J lost 3; bases outside the gene matches: 13. CDR3 residues: CSVAGTGTGGIDYGYTF. CDR3 nucleotides: TGCAGCGTTGCGGGGACCGGGACAGGGGGTATCGACTATGGCTACACCTTC.

The chain uses TRBV5-1 and TRBJ2-3, with D possibly being TRBD2 (6 bases). The germline V gene encodes CDR1 SGHRS and CDR2 YFSETQ. This CDR3 contains 18 residues. Trimming pared 0 bases from V and 1 base from J, leaving 18 bases between. The DNA of the CDR3 is TGCGCCAGCAGCTTGGAGAGGGACTCTTCTTTAGGCACAGATACGCAGTATTTT. Its translation is CASSLERDSSLGTDTQYF.

The chain links TRBV28 to TRBJ2-5; 7 nucleotides align to TRBD2. This CDR3 is 13 amino acids long. Losses at the gene ends were 7 bases for V and 0 bases for J; bases not matched to a gene: 2. Per germline, CDR1 MDHEN and CDR2 SYDVKM. CDR3 nucleotides: TGTGCCAGCACCCTAGCGGACCAAGAGACCCAGTACTTC. Translation gives CASTLADQETQYF.

The gene calls are TRBV7-2 and TRBJ2-2; D is ambiguous. The length of the CDR3 is 16 residues. Trimming took 0 bases from V and 2 from J, leaving 10 bases between them. Looked up from germline, CDR1 is SGHTA and CDR2 is FQGNSA. The CDR3 region is CASSLALPVNTGELFF. CDR3 sequence (DNA): TGTGCCAGCAGCTTAGCGCTCCCGGTAAACACCGGGGAGCTGTTTTTT.

The rearrangement joins TRBV11-3 to TRBJ2-1, with 15 bases identical to TRBD2. Germline V gives CDR1 SGHNT, CDR2 YENEEA. The CDR3 sequence is 13 residues long. J was trimmed by 15 bases and V by 5 bases; bases with no gene match: 5. The CDR3 protein is CASSPGTSGGLFF. CDR3 sequence (DNA): TGTGCCAGCAGCCCAGGGACTAGCGGGGGGCTGTTCTTC.

The chain employs TRBV27 and TRBJ1-1; TRBD1 is a possible D gene (5 bases). CDR1 MNHEY and CDR2 SMNVEV come from the germline V gene (reference sequence). The V and J ends lost 9 bases and 5 bases respectively, with 16 bases between them. This CDR3 has 13 amino acids. The chain's CDR3 is CASQFRGGTEAFF. The CDR3 DNA reads as TGTGCCAGTCAGTTTAGGGGTGGGACTGAAGCTTTCTTT.

The sample holds one count of this clone. This chain joins TRBV27 and TRBJ1-5, with D unresolved. CDR1 is MNHEY, CDR2 SMNVEV, per germline (reference sequence). The CDR3 spans 12 residues. V lost 4 bases, J lost 4 bases, and 5 bases lay in between. CDR3 residues: CASSSTNQPQHF. The CDR3 nucleotides are TGTGCCAGCAGTTCCACAAATCAGCCCCAGCATTTT.

V gene TRBV19 combines with J gene TRBJ1-2; D may be TRBD1 (5 bases). Per the germline V gene, CDR1 is LNHDA and CDR2 is SQIVND (reference sequence). Trimming cost V 6 bases and J 0 bases, with 5 bases left between them. The CDR3 is 12 amino acids. CDR3 nucleotides: TGTGCCAGTAGACAGGCTAACTATGGCTACACCTTC. It specifies CASRQANYGYTF.

The chain combines TRBV7-2 with TRBJ2-3, with 7 bases that match TRBD1. The V gene end was trimmed by 4 bases and the J gene end by 0 bases; junction bases not matched to a gene: 13. The V gene's germline CDR1 is SGHTA and CDR2 FQGNSA. CDR3 length: 18 amino acids. The CDR3 reads CASSYRGLGGGSTDTQYF. In nucleotides, the CDR3 is TGTGCCAGCAGCTATAGGGGGCTCGGAGGCGGGAGCACAGATACGCAGTATTTT.

The chain couples TRBV27 to TRBJ2-7; 7 nucleotides agree with TRBD1. Germline lookup yields CDR1 MNHEY and CDR2 SMNVEV (reference sequence). J lost 0 bases, V lost 6 bases, and 11 bases had no gene match. The CDR3 contains 16 residues. The DNA of the CDR3 is TGTGCCAGCAGGAGTAAGACAGGGCCCCTCTCCTACGAGCAGTACTTC. Protein: CASRSKTGPLSYEQYF.

This rearrangement joins TRBV19 to TRBJ1-5; D not certain. The germline gives CDR1 LNHDA, CDR2 SQIVND (reference sequence). V was shortened by 0 bases and J by 0 bases, with 15 bases between the two germline ends. The CDR3 is 18 residues long. As DNA, the CDR3 is TGTGCCAGTAGTATAGATCCGACTGGATTTGGTAGCAATCAGCCCCAGCATTTT. Translation: CASSIDPTGFGSNQPQHF.

This clone appeared a single time. The chain has TRBV5-1 and TRBJ1-6, with unresolved D. This CDR3 spans 17 amino acids. Germline CDR1 is SGHRS and CDR2 is YFSETQ. Trimming left V 0 bases short and J 0 bases short, with 10 bases between. The CDR3 nucleotides read TGCGCCAGCAGCTTGGAAGCAATGAGCTCCTATAATTCACCCCTCCACTTT. It specifies CASSLEAMSSYNSPLHF.

The chain couples TRBV15 to TRBJ2-1, with 9 bases fitting TRBD1. This CDR3 has 17 residues. From germline, CDR1 is LNHNV and CDR2 YYDKDF (reference sequence). The V segment lost 1 base and the J segment 2 bases; nucleotides outside the gene matches: 6. The CDR3 here is CATSRGVGQGTYNEQFF. In DNA, the CDR3 is TGTGCCACCAGCAGAGGTGTGGGACAGGGTACCTACAATGAGCAGTTCTTC. The complete variable domain, with remaining parts taken from reference TRBV15 and TRBJ2-1, reads DAMVIQNPRYQVTQFGKPVTLSCSQTLNHNVMYWYQQKSSQAPKLLFHYYDKDFNNEADTPDNFQSRRPNTSFCFLDIRSPGLGDTAMYLCATSRGVGQGTYNEQFFGPGTRLTVL.

The V gene is TRBV6-1, the J gene TRBJ2-2, with TRBD1 identical over 8 bases. CDR3 length: 12 residues. CDR1 MNHNS and CDR2 SASEGT come from the germline V gene. With 8 bases clipped from V and 6 bases from J, the junction kept 2 bases outside the gene matches. CDR3 coding DNA: TGTGCCAGCCGGACAGGGCCCGGGGAGCTGTTTTTT. Protein product: CASRTGPGELFF.

The chain links TRBV7-9 to TRBJ2-3; possible D gene TRBD2, 5 bases. Germline values: CDR1 SEHNR, CDR2 FQNEAQ (reference sequence). V lost 1 base and J lost 4, with 18 bases in between. The CDR3 has 17 residues. The CDR3 sequence: CASSLGAGLSRPDTQYF. CDR3 coding DNA: TGTGCCAGCAGCTTAGGGGCGGGTCTCTCCAGGCCAGATACGCAGTATTTT.

The chain joins TRBV6-1 to TRBJ2-7, with D maybe TRBD2 (5 bases). CDR1 and CDR2 (germline): MNHNS, SASEGT. Deletions cut 8 bases from V and 3 bases from J, with 11 bases between. The CDR3 is 12 amino acids. The CDR3 sequence: CASRGRGYEQYF. The CDR3 coding sequence is TGTGCCAGCCGAGGCCGGGGCTACGAGCAGTACTTC.

DNA of the CDR3: TGTGCCAGCAGCAAAGGGACAGTCTATGGCTACACCTTC. Its protein is CASSKGTVYGYTF. The V call is TRBV27, the J call TRBJ1-2; TRBD1 aligns across 7 bases. Germline assignment: CDR1 MNHEY and CDR2 SMNVEV (reference sequence). V shed 6 bases and J 4 bases; nucleotides not matched to a gene: 5. The length of the CDR3 is 13 residues.

This clone appeared a single time. The chain links TRBV19 to TRBJ2-1, with D unclear. V lost 6 bases, J lost 9 bases, and 12 bases lay in between. The germline CDR1 and CDR2 sequences are LNHDA and SQIVND (reference sequence). The CDR3 is 12 amino acids. This CDR3 reads CASREMLGEQFF. The CDR3 DNA follows: TGTGCCAGTAGGGAGATGTTAGGTGAGCAGTTCTTC.

The chain employs TRBV14 and TRBJ2-7; no firm D call. Trimming removed 6 bases from V and 0 bases from J, with 9 bases in between. Germline CDR1 is SGHDN and CDR2 is FVKESK. This CDR3 comprises 13 residues. The CDR3 DNA sequence: TGTGCCAGCAGACGGAGTAGCTCCTACGAGCAGTACTTC. Its protein product is CASRRSSSYEQYF.

CDR3 DNA: TGTGCCTGGACTAGCGGGAGGACGGATACGCAGTATTTT. Its protein product is CAWTSGRTDTQYF. The genes are TRBV30 and TRBJ2-3; 11 positions agree with TRBD2. V lost 4 bases and J lost 6; bases outside the gene matches: 3. The length of the CDR3 is 13 residues. Germline V CDR1 and CDR2: GTSNPN, SVGIG (reference sequence).

The chain couples TRBV19 to TRBJ1-2, with D hard to call. Trimming took 5 bases from V and 8 from J, leaving 18 bases between them. The CDR3 is made up of 14 amino acids. Germline V gene lookup returns CDR1 LNHDA and CDR2 SQIVND (reference sequence). The CDR3 here is CASSLMSTVKGYTF. CDR3 sequence (DNA): TGTGCCAGTAGTTTGATGAGCACGGTAAAGGGCTACACCTTC.

The gene calls are TRBV19 and TRBJ1-5; D ambiguous. Germline values: CDR1 LNHDA, CDR2 SQIVND (reference sequence). This CDR3 has 16 amino acids. V dropped 0 bases and J dropped 3 bases, with 12 bases sitting between them. The CDR3 spells CASSIDEDFNNQPQHF. The CDR3 DNA reads TGTGCCAGTAGTATAGATGAGGATTTCAACAATCAGCCCCAGCATTTT.

The rearrangement links TRBV7-2 to TRBJ2-3; 9 nucleotides match TRBD2. V lost 2 bases to trimming and J lost 3 bases; unmatched junction nucleotides: 6. This CDR3 contains 16 residues. CDR1 and CDR2 (germline): SGHTA, FQGNSA. The CDR3 bases are TGTGCCAGCAGCTTAAAGCTAGCGGGAAGTACAGATACGCAGTATTTT. This gives the protein CASSLKLAGSTDTQYF.

The gene calls are TRBV30 and TRBJ2-3; D not resolved. Germline assignment: CDR1 GTSNPN and CDR2 SVGIG (reference sequence). Between the trimmed V and J ends, which lost 2 bases and 1 base, there was a span of 19 bases. The CDR3 is 17 amino acids. CDR3 sequence reads: CAWSFSRTALGTDTQYF. The CDR3 nucleotides are TGTGCCTGGAGTTTCTCGAGAACAGCCCTCGGCACAGATACGCAGTATTTT.

The chain links TRBV28 to TRBJ2-7; 11 bases are shared with TRBD2. The CDR3 runs 13 residues. Germline lookup yields CDR1 MDHEN and CDR2 SYDVKM. V lost 8 bases and J lost 5; bases outside the gene matches: 5. The CDR3 bases are TGTGCCAGCCGAACTAGCGGGAGCCACGAGCAGTACTTC. Its translation: CASRTSGSHEQYF.

The chain recombines TRBV27 with TRBJ2-1; D ambiguous. Trimming took off 6 bases at V and 3 bases at J, with 9 bases between the two ends. Germline V CDR1 and CDR2: MNHEY, SMNVEV (reference sequence). The CDR3 sequence is 13 residues long. The CDR3 sequence is CASRGSVYNEQFF. CDR3 nucleotides: TGTGCCAGCAGGGGCAGTGTCTACAATGAGCAGTTCTTC.

This clone was seen only once. This sequence joins TRBV19 and TRBJ1-6; TRBD1 matches 11 bases. This CDR3 comprises 14 residues. The germline CDR1 and CDR2 sequences are LNHDA and SQIVND (reference sequence). The V and J ends lost 6 bases and 9 bases, in that order; junction bases with no gene match: 4. The CDR3 loop is CASRTGQGVSPLHF. As DNA, the CDR3 is TGTGCCAGTAGGACGGGACAGGGGGTTTCACCCCTCCACTTT.

This clone showed up just once. This chain joins TRBV5-1 and TRBJ2-3, with 8 nucleotides matching TRBD2. The CDR3 runs to 15 residues. From germline, CDR1 is SGHRS and CDR2 YFSETQ. Trimming cost V 4 bases and J 3 bases; bases outside gene matches: 7. The CDR3 region has the DNA TGCGCCAGCAGCCCCGCGGGGGGCGTAACAGATACGCAGTATTTT. Residues: CASSPAGGVTDTQYF. The whole variable domain, remainder taken from reference TRBV5-1 and TRBJ2-3, is KAGVTQTPRYLIKTRGQQVTLSCSPISGHRSVSWYQQTPGQGLQFLFEYFSETQRNKGNFPGRFSGRQFSNSRSEMNVSTLELGDSALYLCASSPAGGVTDTQYFGPGTRLTVL.

The V and J genes are TRBV30 and TRBJ1-4; D is possibly TRBD1 (5 bases). The CDR3 is 14 residues long. V lost 0 bases and J lost 6, with 11 bases in between. Germline values: CDR1 GTSNPN, CDR2 SVGIG (reference sequence). CDR3 in amino acids: CAWSVGVGDEKLFF. CDR3 sequence (DNA): TGTGCCTGGAGTGTTGGAGTAGGGGATGAAAAACTGTTTTTT. Based on the CDR3 plus reference TRBV30 and TRBJ1-4, the full variable domain is SQTIHQWPATLVQPVGSPLSLECTVEGTSNPNLYWYRQAAGRGLQLLFYSVGIGQISSEVPQNLSASRPQDRQFILSSKKLLLSDSGFYLCAWSVGVGDEKLFFGSGTQLSVL.

The genes are TRBV28 and TRBJ2-5, with 9 bases that match TRBD2. Germline trimming cut 6 bases from V and 4 bases from J; bases unmatched to any gene: 9. There are 15 residues in the CDR3. From germline, CDR1 is MDHEN and CDR2 SYDVKM. The CDR3 sequence: CASRRLAGYRETQYF. In nucleotides, the CDR3 is TGTGCCAGCAGGCGGCTAGCGGGGTACAGAGAGACCCAGTACTTC.